This T cell receptor (beta chain) was identified in a study of T cells in tuberculosis. The CDR3 length is 15 residues. V shed 4 bases, J shed 1 base, and the junction held 8 bases outside the gene matches. Germline V gene sequence: CDR1 SQVTM, CDR2 ANQGSEA. Time point reported: new active TB diagnosis, blood taken before or within 7 days of starting treatment. Method: immunoSEQ multiplex PCR; TCRdb's copy keeps in-frame clones and lacks some. Of 30,000 to 35,000 clones listed, 90% to 95% were seen once; the top ten hold 11%. The clonotype was recovered from an adult with tuberculosis. The sample here was PBMCs, taken at tuberculosis diagnosis. The chain couples TRBV29-1 to TRBJ1-1, with 8 positions matching TRBD1. The CDR3 sequence: CSVARQGAGNTEAFF. In nucleotides, the CDR3 is TGCAGCGTTGCAAGGCAGGGGGCAGGGAACACTGAAGCTTTCTTT.